The 16 T cell receptor beta chains presented below share a single source sample, sequenced in a study of beta chain features in type 1 diabetes. Regarding the study as a whole: TCRB CDR3s were moderately but significantly shorter in Type 1 diabetes patients in all four CD4+ subsets.

Expressed TCRB transcripts were sequenced, since all the RNA that had been isolated was reverse transcribed. Profiling relied on immunoSEQ multiplex PCR, and the TCRdb table lists in-frame clones only, not all of them. The sample has some 70,000 clones, around 49% seen once. Antigens for these TCRs are unknown. Sequencing was performed on central memory CD4+ T cells from blood. The receptors here all came from a man aged 30 to 39 with type 1 diabetes.

This chain joins TRBV9 and TRBJ2-5; D gene uncertain. The V end was cut by 3 bases, the J end by 6 bases, with 12 bases between. The CDR3 is made up of 13 amino acids. Germline V CDR1 and CDR2: SGDLS, YYNGEE. The CDR3 sequence: CASSGGLLKTQYF. The CDR3 coding sequence is TGTGCCAGCAGCGGAGGTTTACTGAAGACCCAGTACTTC.

This chain joins TRBV2 and TRBJ2-3, with 7 bases aligning to TRBD1. CDR1 and CDR2 from the germline V gene are SNHLY and FYNNEI. V was clipped by 6 bases and J by 8 bases; unmatched bases: 2. The length of the CDR3 is 11 residues. The CDR3 loop reads CASRGGGTQYF. The CDR3 DNA sequence: TGTGCCAGCAGAGGGGGCGGTACGCAGTATTTT.

The chain combines TRBV6-1 with TRBJ2-1; 13 bases align to TRBD2. This CDR3 contains 14 residues. CDR1 MNHNS and CDR2 SASEGT come from the germline V gene. V dropped 11 bases and J dropped 6; count of bases not matched to a gene: 7. The CDR3 spells CAGTSGGAGNEQFF. CDR3 bases: TGTGCCGGAACTAGCGGGGGGGCGGGCAATGAGCAGTTCTTC.

The chain carries TRBV18 and TRBJ2-5; D ambiguous. Trimming cost V 4 bases and J 2 bases, with 8 bases left between them. The CDR3 loop spans 13 amino acids. Germline V gene data show CDR1 as KGHSH and CDR2 as LQKENI. The CDR3 nucleotides are TGTGCCAGCTCACTACTTCTACAAGAGACCCAGTACTTC. Translating gives CASSLLLQETQYF.

V is TRBV6-5 and J is TRBJ2-1; 7 positions agree with TRBD1. V lost 6 bases and J lost 9; bases outside the gene matches: 11. The CDR3 is 14 amino acids. Germline loops: CDR1 MNHEY, CDR2 SVGAGI. CDR3 DNA: TGTGCCAGCAGGAGGGAACAGGGGAGTAGTGAGCAGTTCTTC. Translation: CASRREQGSSEQFF.

This chain links TRBV7-9 with TRBJ1-1; D perhaps matches TRBD1 (5 bases). The V end lost 1 base, the J end lost 6 bases, and 12 bases lay between the germline ends. Germline CDR1 is SEHNR and CDR2 is FQNEAQ (reference sequence). The CDR3 runs to 14 residues. The CDR3 region has the DNA TGTGCCAGCAGCTTAGGGGGCCAAGGGCCTGAAGCTTTCTTT. This translates into CASSLGGQGPEAFF.

This clone was found a few times. The chain uses TRBV19 and TRBJ2-7, with a tentative D call TRBD2 (5 bases). V was shortened by 5 bases and J by 7 bases, with 15 bases between the two germline ends. Germline V lookup: CDR1 LNHDA, CDR2 SQIVND (reference sequence). The CDR3 has 13 amino acids. In DNA form, the CDR3 reads TGTGCCAGTAGTGGAACCAGGACGGGAGAGCAGTACTTC. Residues: CASSGTRTGEQYF.

The J gene is TRBJ2-6, the V gene TRBV10-3; the D is unclear. Between the trimmed V and J ends, which lost 4 bases and 2 bases, there was a span of 9 bases. Germline values: CDR1 ENHRY, CDR2 SYGVKD. The CDR3 sequence is 15 residues long. The DNA for the CDR3 is TGTGCCATCAGTGGATATGGAGCTGGGGCCAACGTCCTGACTTTC. As protein: CAISGYGAGANVLTF.

This sequence joins TRBV19 and TRBJ2-6, with D possibly being TRBD1 (6 bases). This CDR3 has 17 residues. V was clipped by 0 bases and J by 4 bases, with 13 bases between them. Germline-derived CDR1 and CDR2 are LNHDA and SQIVND (reference sequence). CDR3 loop: CASSIEDRFSGANVLTF. CDR3 in DNA: TGTGCCAGTAGTATAGAAGACAGGTTCTCCGGGGCCAACGTCCTGACTTTC. Based on the CDR3 plus reference TRBV19 and TRBJ2-6, the full variable domain is DGGITQSPKYLFRKEGQNVTLSCEQNLNHDAMYWYRQDPGQGLRLIYYSQIVNDFQKGDIAEGYSVSREKKESFPLTVTSAQKNPTAFYLCASSIEDRFSGANVLTFGAGSRLTVL.

V and J are TRBV19 and TRBJ2-7; 10 positions match TRBD2. After removal of 5 bases from V and 5 bases from J, the junction contained 6 bases not matched to a gene. This CDR3 has 14 residues. Per germline, CDR1 LNHDA and CDR2 SQIVND (reference sequence). The CDR3 region has the DNA TGTGCCAGTAGTCCGGGACTAGCGAGTGACGAGCAGTACTTC. Its translation: CASSPGLASDEQYF.

The gene calls are TRBV5-4 and TRBJ2-1; 10 bases match TRBD2. Germline V CDR1 and CDR2: SGHNT, YYREEE (reference sequence). This CDR3 is 17 amino acids long. Trimming at V came to 4 bases and at J to 5 bases, leaving 12 bases not matched to a gene. Here the CDR3 reads CASSPPPSGSWHNEQFF. CDR3 nucleotide sequence: TGTGCCAGCAGCCCACCTCCTAGCGGGAGTTGGCACAATGAGCAGTTCTTC.

The chain joins TRBV18 to TRBJ2-1; 12 bases are a match to TRBD2. V was pared by 5 bases and J by 4 bases, with 3 bases of the junction left unmatched. From germline, CDR1 is KGHSH and CDR2 LQKENI. The CDR3 totals 15 residues. This CDR3 is CASSTGTSGYNEQFF. CDR3 DNA: TGTGCCAGCTCAACTGGGACTAGCGGGTACAATGAGCAGTTCTTC.

This clone has just a few counts. The rearrangement joins TRBV27 to TRBJ1-2; TRBD1 might be the D (6 bases). The V end was cut by 4 bases, the J end by 6 bases, with 12 bases between. Germline V CDR1 and CDR2: MNHEY, SMNVEV (reference sequence). This CDR3 spans 13 amino acids. The CDR3 bases are TGTGCCAGCAGTTGGACAGCGGCCGATGGCTACACCTTC. Its protein product is CASSWTAADGYTF.

This chain links TRBV5-6 with TRBJ2-5, with 9 bases lining up with TRBD2. V gave up 0 bases and J gave up 1 base; unmatched junction bases: 7. The CDR3 has 17 residues. Germline V gene sequence: CDR1 SGHDT, CDR2 YYEEEE. The CDR3 here is CASSLARLAGAQETQYF. Here the CDR3 DNA reads TGTGCCAGCAGCTTGGCGAGGTTAGCGGGGGCCCAAGAGACCCAGTACTTC.

This clone has a handful of counts. The chain joins TRBV7-2 to TRBJ2-5; D remains ambiguous. The V and J ends lost 1 base and 4 bases respectively, with 4 bases between them. The germline V gene has CDR1 SGHTA and CDR2 FQGNSA. This CDR3 region has 12 residues. DNA for the CDR3: TGTGCCAGCAGCTTAGACTTAGAGACCCAGTACTTC. It codes for CASSLDLETQYF.

The V and J genes are TRBV30 and TRBJ1-2; 8 bases are a match to TRBD1. CDR3 length equals 16 residues. Germline trimming cut 3 bases from V and 6 bases from J; bases unmatched to any gene: 15. Germline CDR1 and CDR2: GTSNPN and SVGIG (reference sequence). CDR3 loop: CAWRATMTGDRDGYTF. The CDR3 nucleotides are TGTGCCTGGAGAGCAACTATGACAGGGGATCGGGATGGCTACACCTTC.